The 24 T cell receptor beta chains presented below share a single source sample, sequenced in a study of shared clonotypes between healthy human individuals. Profiled with immunoSEQ multiplex PCR; TCRdb holds only in-frame clones, not every one. The sample holds over 800,000 clones, around 93% seen once. Naivety among CD8 cells was defined by CD45RO negativity and positive CCR7 selection, thereby excluding terminally differentiated effector memory CD45RA+ cells. The sample taken for sequencing was naive CD8+ T cells sorted from blood. These receptors all come from a man in his thirties or forties in good health.

The rearrangement joins TRBV11-2 to TRBJ2-7; the D call may be TRBD1 or TRBD2 (5 bases each). The germline gives CDR1 SGHAT, CDR2 FQNNGV. V was clipped by 4 bases and J by 5 bases, with 15 bases between them. This CDR3 comprises 14 residues. The CDR3 coding sequence is TGTGCCAGCAGCTCGCTGGGGGATCCGAACGAGCAGTACTTC. Translating it yields CASSSLGDPNEQYF.

The CDR3 DNA reads as TGTGCCAGCCGTAGAATCAGGGGGTCAGGTTCAGCGCAACAGCCCCAGCATTTT. It encodes CASRRIRGSGSAQQPQHF. This chain connects TRBV6-4 to TRBJ1-5; 7 bases are shared with TRBD1. This CDR3 spans 18 amino acids. Trimming at V came to 8 bases and at J to 7 bases, leaving 23 bases not matched to a gene. Germline V gene sequence: CDR1 MRHNA, CDR2 SNTAGT.

This sequence joins TRBV10-3 and TRBJ2-7; maybe TRBD2 (6 bases). Trimming shortened V by 5 bases and J by 1 base, and 9 bases separated the two germline ends. The CDR3 length is 13 residues. Germline values: CDR1 ENHRY, CDR2 SYGVKD. CDR3 region: CAISMGGSYEQYF. CDR3 bases: TGTGCCATCAGTATGGGGGGTTCCTACGAGCAGTACTTC.

The chain joins TRBV29-1 to TRBJ1-1; D is ambiguous. The CDR3 covers 13 residues. V was pared by 7 bases and J by 1 base, with 13 bases between. Germline V gene data show CDR1 as SQVTM and CDR2 as ANQGSEA. DNA for the CDR3: TGCAGCGGGCTTACAGAAACGAACACTGAAGCTTTCTTT. Its translation is CSGLTETNTEAFF.

The chain uses TRBV7-9 and TRBJ1-1; maybe TRBD1 (5 bases). Germline CDR1 reads SEHNR; CDR2 reads FQNEAQ (reference sequence). The CDR3 runs to 15 residues. V was pared by 1 base and J by 3 bases, with 12 bases between. The CDR3 spells CASSLVHGGDTEAFF. As DNA, the CDR3 is TGTGCCAGCAGCTTAGTTCATGGAGGGGACACTGAAGCTTTCTTT.

This clone was counted only a few times. The gene calls are TRBV7-9 and TRBJ2-2; D not certain. Deletions cut 1 base from V and 1 base from J, with 4 bases between. Germline lookup yields CDR1 SEHNR and CDR2 FQNEAQ (reference sequence). This CDR3 contains 14 residues. In nucleotides, the CDR3 is TGTGCCAGCAGCTTAGGGCAGAACACCGGGGAGCTGTTTTTT. It is translated as CASSLGQNTGELFF.

The chain combines TRBV9 with TRBJ2-1, with D perhaps matching TRBD2 (6 bases). The CDR3 is 15 amino acids. Trimming took 1 base from V and 6 from J, leaving 14 bases between them. CDR1 SGDLS and CDR2 YYNGEE come from the germline V gene. CDR3 loop: CASSVWDSASNEQFF. The DNA of the CDR3 is TGTGCCAGCAGCGTATGGGACTCCGCTAGCAATGAGCAGTTCTTC.

On this clone itself: The same CDR3 arises from other DNA sequences in this sample as well. The chain carries TRBV11-2 and TRBJ2-7; 8 bases are shared with TRBD1. Germline CDR1 reads SGHAT; CDR2 reads FQNNGV. The V gene end was trimmed by 3 bases and the J gene end by 2 bases; junction bases not matched to a gene: 6. The CDR3 consists of 15 residues. The CDR3 sequence is CASSLAGTGTYEQYF. The CDR3 DNA is TGTGCCAGCAGCTTGGCCGGGACAGGAACCTACGAGCAGTACTTC.

The genes are TRBV20-1 and TRBJ1-1; D is unclear. Germline V gives CDR1 DFQATT, CDR2 SNEGSKA (reference sequence). V shed 4 bases and J shed 8 bases, with 11 bases lying between them. This CDR3 spans 11 amino acids. The CDR3 DNA is TGCAGTGCTATGTTTGCGGGGGAAGCTTTCTTT. This translates into CSAMFAGEAFF.

The V call is TRBV5-1, the J call TRBJ2-7, with 7 bases aligning to TRBD2. Germline V gene data show CDR1 as SGHRS and CDR2 as YFSETQ. CDR3 size: 14 residues. J lost 6 bases, V lost 3 bases, and 9 bases had no gene match. CDR3 in amino acids: CASSSWGGDGEQYF. DNA for the CDR3: TGCGCCAGCAGCTCGTGGGGAGGGGACGGCGAGCAGTACTTC.

The chain employs TRBV2 and TRBJ1-5; D unresolved. The CDR3 extends over 18 amino acids. Germline-derived CDR1 and CDR2 are SNHLY and FYNNEI. Trimming removed 5 bases from V and 1 base from J, with 21 bases in between. The CDR3 is CASSIPPEGLMSNQPQHF. The CDR3 coding sequence is TGTGCCAGCAGTATTCCACCGGAAGGGCTGATGAGCAATCAGCCCCAGCATTTT.

The V gene is TRBV18, the J gene TRBJ2-1, with D unresolved. This CDR3 is built from 15 residues. The germline gives CDR1 KGHSH, CDR2 LQKENI. The V gene lost 2 bases and the J gene lost 0 bases, with 8 bases spanning the gap. This CDR3 is CASSPVGPSYNEQFF. The CDR3 DNA follows: TGTGCCAGCTCACCAGTGGGCCCCTCCTACAATGAGCAGTTCTTC. Looking up the rest from reference TRBV18 and TRBJ2-1 gives the full variable domain: NAGVMQNPRHLVRRRGQEARLRCSPMKGHSHVYWYRQLPEEGLKFMVYLQKENIIDESGMPKERFSAEFPKEGPSILRIQQVVRGDSAAYFCASSPVGPSYNEQFFGPGTRLTVL.

The rearrangement uses TRBV14 and TRBJ2-1; the D call may be TRBD1 or TRBD2 (6 bases each). V was clipped by 0 bases and J by 0 bases, with 12 bases between them. This CDR3 region has 17 residues. CDR1 SGHDN and CDR2 FVKESK come from the germline V gene. The CDR3 loop is CASSQEEGEISYNEQFF. In DNA, the CDR3 is TGTGCCAGCAGCCAAGAGGAGGGGGAAATCTCCTACAATGAGCAGTTCTTC.

CDR3 DNA: TGCAGCGTTGAAGAATGGGCTAGCGGGAGCCGTGATGAGCAGTTCTTC. Amino acid sequence: CSVEEWASGSRDEQFF. The chain links TRBV29-1 to TRBJ2-1, with 10 bases fitting TRBD2. Germline loops: CDR1 SQVTM, CDR2 ANQGSEA. V dropped 0 bases and J dropped 8; count of bases not matched to a gene: 10. This CDR3 spans 16 amino acids.

This chain connects TRBV4-3 to TRBJ1-1; 8 bases fit TRBD1. The CDR3 is 17 residues long. Germline values: CDR1 LGHNA, CDR2 YSLEER. Germline trimming cut 0 bases from V and 2 bases from J; bases unmatched to any gene: 8. The CDR3 region is CASSQDRWTGKNTEAFF. CDR3 nucleotides: TGCGCCAGCAGCCAAGACCGGTGGACAGGGAAAAACACTGAAGCTTTCTTT.

The genes are TRBV11-3 and TRBJ2-1; 9 bases map to TRBD2. V lost 0 bases and J lost 3; bases outside the gene matches: 6. The CDR3 loop spans 17 amino acids. The germline V gene has CDR1 SGHNT and CDR2 YENEEA. The CDR3 loop reads CASSLEGVAGDYNEQFF. The DNA for the CDR3 is TGTGCCAGCAGCTTAGAGGGGGTAGCGGGAGACTACAATGAGCAGTTCTTC.

V and J are TRBV29-1 and TRBJ2-1; 7 bases line up with TRBD2. The J segment lost 9 bases and the V segment lost 4 bases, leaving 9 bases of the junction unmatched. Germline loops: CDR1 SQVTM, CDR2 ANQGSEA. The CDR3 is made up of 13 amino acids. The DNA of the CDR3 is TGCAGCGTTGGGGCGGGAGAATTTGCTGAGCAGTTCTTC. Translated: CSVGAGEFAEQFF.

This chain uses TRBV4-1 with TRBJ2-2; D may correspond to TRBD1 or TRBD2 (6 bases each). Trimming left V 4 bases short and J 5 bases short, with 17 bases between. The CDR3 spans 16 residues. Germline-derived CDR1 and CDR2 are MGHRA and YSYEKL. DNA of the CDR3: TGCGCCAGCAGCCTCGGGGACGGGGGCCGAACCGGGGAGCTGTTTTTT. Protein: CASSLGDGGRTGELFF.

V usage is TRBV4-1 and J usage is TRBJ2-5; 10 bases fit TRBD2. With 4 bases clipped from V and 3 bases from J, the junction kept 5 bases outside the gene matches. This CDR3 comprises 15 residues. The germline gives CDR1 MGHRA, CDR2 YSYEKL. The CDR3 DNA reads TGCGCCAGCAGCCTTAGGACTAGCGGAGAAGAGACCCAGTACTTC. It translates to CASSLRTSGEETQYF.

The chain links TRBV25-1 to TRBJ1-5; D call uncertain. Germline-derived CDR1 and CDR2 are MGHDK and SYGVNS. The CDR3 loop spans 13 amino acids. Trimming cost V 1 base and J 9 bases, with 10 bases left between them. DNA for the CDR3: TGTGCCAGCAGTGAATTTAATCAGCTGCCCCAGCATTTT. Translation gives CASSEFNQLPQHF.

The chain links TRBV11-2 to TRBJ2-2; D ambiguous. The germline V gene encodes CDR1 SGHAT and CDR2 FQNNGV. Deletions cut 5 bases from V and 0 bases from J, with 7 bases between. There are 14 residues in the CDR3. The CDR3 DNA sequence: TGTGCCAGCAGCATTACTGCGAACACCGGGGAGCTGTTTTTT. This sequence encodes CASSITANTGELFF.

V is TRBV5-1 and J is TRBJ2-2; TRBD2 matches at 8 bases. Trimming cost V 4 bases and J 3 bases; bases outside gene matches: 8. This CDR3 is built from 16 residues. Germline assignment: CDR1 SGHRS and CDR2 YFSETQ. The CDR3 DNA sequence: TGCGCCAGCAGCCACCGAGCGGGAGTAGACACCGGGGAGCTGTTTTTT. It specifies CASSHRAGVDTGELFF.

This sequence joins TRBV4-1 and TRBJ1-2; 9 bases line up with TRBD1. From germline, CDR1 is MGHRA and CDR2 YSYEKL. V dropped 3 bases and J dropped 5; count of bases not matched to a gene: 10. This CDR3 region has 16 residues. The CDR3: CASSHIPGQGGYGYTF. The CDR3, as DNA: TGCGCCAGCAGCCACATTCCGGGACAGGGAGGATATGGCTACACCTTC.

This clone occurred once. V and J are TRBV6-1 and TRBJ2-7, with D maybe TRBD1 (5 bases). Germline loops: CDR1 MNHNS, CDR2 SASEGT. Trimming stripped 10 bases from V and 4 bases from J, with 14 bases between. This CDR3 is 12 amino acids long. CDR3 sequence reads: CATAAGRYEQYF. The CDR3 DNA is TGTGCCACCGCGGCAGGGCGATACGAGCAGTACTTC.